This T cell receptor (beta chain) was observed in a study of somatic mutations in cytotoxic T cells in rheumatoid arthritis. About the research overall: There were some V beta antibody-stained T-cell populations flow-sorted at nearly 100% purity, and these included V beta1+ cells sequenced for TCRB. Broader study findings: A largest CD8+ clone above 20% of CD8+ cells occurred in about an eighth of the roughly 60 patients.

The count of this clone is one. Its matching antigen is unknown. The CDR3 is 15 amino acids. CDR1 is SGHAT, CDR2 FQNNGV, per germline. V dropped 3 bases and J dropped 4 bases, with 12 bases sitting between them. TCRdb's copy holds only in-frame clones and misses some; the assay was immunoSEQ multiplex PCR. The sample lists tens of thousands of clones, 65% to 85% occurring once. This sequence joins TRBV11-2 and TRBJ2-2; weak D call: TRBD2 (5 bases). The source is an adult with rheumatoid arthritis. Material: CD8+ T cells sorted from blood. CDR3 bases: TGTGCCAGCAGCTTGACGGGGAAAAGCACCGGGGAGCTGTTTTTT. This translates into CASSLTGKSTGELFF.